This T cell receptor beta chain was sequenced during a study of T cells in Graves' hyperthyroidism and ophthalmopathy. This clonotype was counted many times. RNA transcripts gave rise to amplified TCR beta CDR3 regions. The primer set for the first-round RT-PCR of the TCR CDR3 was HTBI. TCRdb called the multiplex PCR reads again in MiXCR, with one record for every CDR3 protein. Found here are about 500,000 distinct CDR3 sequences, 13% to 15% of them singletons; the top ten hold about 17%. The CDR3 is made up of 15 amino acids. Trimming cost V 6 bases and J 6 bases, with 18 bases left between them. Germline lookup yields CDR1 MNHNS and CDR2 SASEGT.

Specimen: blood. The clonotype originates from a woman between 18 and 29 years old with Graves' hyperthyroidism. J is TRBJ2-1 and V is TRBV6-1, with D maybe TRBD2 (6 bases). This chain's CDR3 is CASRPSWGGVNEQFF. The CDR3 DNA follows: TGTGCCAGCAGGCCCAGTTGGGGAGGTGTCAATGAGCAGTTCTTC.